This T cell receptor beta chain comes out of a study of blood T cells in healthy people across ages. Study-level points and caveats: Getting older went along with TCR beta diversity per million T cells dropping roughly linearly. The study found more naive CD4+ cells and higher diversity in long-lived than aged donors.

V dropped 0 bases and J dropped 0 bases, with 12 bases sitting between them. Germline CDR1 reads SQVTM; CDR2 reads ANQGSEA. The CDR3 is made up of 16 amino acids. This clonotype was seen only once. Its antigen is not known. A second PCR of about 6 to 12 cycles used a sample-barcoded 5' primer and a J-beta primer mix. TCRdb used MiXCR to reprocess the 5' RACE reads, holding one entry per CDR3 protein. This table has 550,000 to 750,000 distinct CDR3 sequences, about 21% appearing once. This rearrangement joins TRBV29-1 to TRBJ2-1; D not resolved. Sequencing was carried out using blood. This TCR derives from an older man in good health. The CDR3: CSVEDNTASSYNEQFF. The DNA of the CDR3 is TGCAGCGTTGAAGATAATACAGCGAGCTCCTACAATGAGCAGTTCTTC.